The TCR beta chain described here comes from a study of cytomegalovirus exposure and HLA in healthy donors. Regarding the study as a whole: Altogether, 164 TCR beta chains were recorded as cytomegalovirus-associated. Later analysis placed DRB1 highest and HLA-C lowest in TCR association rates, which differed by HLA locus. In a later analysis, HLA-associated beta chains showed higher expansion and lower generation probabilities than comparable chains. It was reported in a later analysis that an Asian-associated ancestry cluster showed fewer N-insertions than the 666-donor mean.

PCR used 60 Vbeta primers and 13 Jbeta primers. TCRdb's table, derived via immunoSEQ multiplex PCR, lists solely in-frame clones and lacks some. This repertoire includes 75,000 to 95,000 clones. On this clone: Antigen specificity is unknown.

The CDR3 totals 13 residues. V gave up 0 bases and J gave up 3 bases, with 6 bases separating them. CDR1 and CDR2 from the germline V gene are PRHDT and FYEKMQ (reference sequence). Sequenced sample: PBMCs. The V and J genes are TRBV13 and TRBJ2-7; D not certain. The clonotype originates from a man under 40 in good health and CMV-seronegative. The CDR3 is CASSLGSFYEQYF. The CDR3 nucleotides read TGTGCCAGCAGCTTAGGAAGCTTCTACGAGCAGTACTTC. Together with reference TRBV13 and TRBJ2-7, the CDR3 gives the full variable domain: AAGVIQSPRHLIKEKRETATLKCYPIPRHDTVYWYQQGPGQDPQFLISFYEKMQSDKGSIPDRFSAQQFSDYHSELNMSSLELGDSALYFCASSLGSFYEQYFGPGTRLTVT.